This note documents a single T cell receptor beta chain sequence. Its antigen remains undetermined. No much larger clone is present one base from it, and per-base qualities are unavailable. Its CDR3 holds 14 amino acids, cysteine through phenylalanine. Only CDR3 DNA is held: 42 bases, read in frame from base 1. CDR1 and CDR2 are drawn from the germline V gene (reference sequence): SEHNR, FQNEAQ. The trim is 2 bases for V and 1 base for J, with a gap of 8 bases between the germline ends. This sample is part of a study of blood T cell repertoires in COVID-19 (dated by TCRdb to 2018 to 2021). About the full investigation: Collaborator samples came from the United States, Italy and Spain and covered acute and convalescent phases of COVID-19. The prospective study material was composed of cDNA or gDNA derived from T cells, B-cell-depleted T cells, or PBMCs. Deeply sampled blood TCRbeta repertoires from subjects exposed to, actively infected with, or recovered from COVID-19 were included in the dataset. A freely available public database, intended as a resource for researchers studying the immune response to SARS-CoV-2, is where the repertoires were released. The samples were drawn from the first 160 participants of the ongoing ImmuneRACE study and from some 1,300 subjects provided by 6 global collaborators. Nearly every sample came with metadata listing a de-identified subject ID, COVID-19 status, age in years and sex. HLA class I and class II types, where available, came from metadata supplied by the sample provider rather than from assay-based typing.

Participants in the prospective study were enrolled through a virtual design, were aged roughly 18 to 100 years, and lived in approximately 25 United States geographic areas. In the prospective study, cohorts were assigned on the basis of participant-reported clinical history obtained from a screening survey and a study questionnaire. Exposed participants had been in contact with someone with a PCR-confirmed or clinician-diagnosed COVID-19 case within 2 weeks of study entry. Each participant in the prospective study had whole blood, serum and a nasopharyngeal or oropharyngeal swab collected by mobile phlebotomists. Participants in the prospective study had the option to provide additional blood draws and questionnaires over a roughly 2-month period. Before DNA extraction, prospective study blood samples were shipped either frozen or at room temperature. Broad study findings and their caveats: How much clinical and demographic metadata was included differed by source and by participant, and the metadata was provided uncurated.

The immunoSEQ Assay, a bias-controlled multiplex PCR, was used to amplify TCRbeta CDR3 regions from genomic DNA. As for the authors' bioinformatics: Nucleated cell counts per sample were estimated from amplification of reference gene primers within the assay. To quantify the absolute abundance of each unique TCRbeta CDR3 rearrangement, sequence reads were collapsed and filtered. Productive Simpson clonality was computed per sample as the square root of Simpson's diversity index over productive rearrangements. TCRdb re-hosts the immuneACCESS table, in-frame sequences only. Its copies lack some clones; in the studies checked, an unresolved V gene accounts for under half of them, and the cause for the rest is not known. V, J and clone size derive from that table, while D and trimming were established from the DNA sequence. Here the sample has about 260,000 clones; about 87% occur a single time. 2.5% to 3.5% of the sample belongs to the ten largest clones.

The rearrangement joined TRBV7-9 to TRBJ1-1; no D gene can be assigned with confidence. Specimen: PBMCs or T cells enriched from blood (not recorded which). The sequence derives from a woman aged 40 to 55 who had been exposed to COVID-19. The nucleotide sequence reads as follows: TGTGCCAGCAGCTTATTAGCAGAGAACACTGAAGCTTTCTTT. This codes for CASSLLAENTEAFF. The full variable domain, completed from the reference TRBV7-9 and TRBJ1-1 proteins outside the CDR3, reads DTGVSQNPRHKITKRGQNVTFRCDPISEHNRLYWYRQTLGQGPEFLTYFQNEAQLEKSRLLSDRFSAERPKGSFSTLEIQRTEQGDSAMYLCASSLLAENTEAFFGQGTRLTVV.